One and the same sample provided the 27 T cell receptor beta chains below, sequenced in a study of T cell responses to AZD1222 COVID-19 vaccine. TCRdb keeps only in-frame clones here, not all; method: immunoSEQ multiplex PCR. This sample carries 110,000 or so clones, 88% of them seen once, and the ten largest clones take around 4%. The source was peripheral blood, collected 28 days after the second AZD1222 dose. These receptors were taken from an adult who received the AZD1222 COVID-19 vaccine.

The V and J genes are TRBV3-1 (or the pseudogene TRBV3-2) and TRBJ1-1; D remains unclear. CDR1 and CDR2 (germline): LGHDT, YNNKEL (reference sequence). CDR3 length: 14 residues. V was clipped by 1 base and J by 0 bases, with 6 bases between them. The CDR3: CASSQATLNTEAFF. In nucleotides, the CDR3 is TGTGCCAGCAGCCAAGCGACACTGAACACTGAAGCTTTCTTT.

The CDR3 region is CASSFLRNTEAFF. DNA of the CDR3: TGTGCCAGCAGCTTTTTGAGGAACACTGAAGCTTTCTTT. V is TRBV5-5 and J is TRBJ1-1; no clear D gene. The CDR3 loop spans 13 amino acids. Germline CDR1 and CDR2: SGHKS and YYEKEE (reference sequence). V lost 2 bases and J 1 base, leaving 6 bases between the germline ends.

V gene TRBV3-1 (or the pseudogene TRBV3-2) combines with J gene TRBJ2-1, with TRBD2 matching 12 bases. Trimming cost V 1 base and J 6 bases; bases outside gene matches: 7. This CDR3 comprises 17 residues. Germline-derived CDR1 and CDR2 are LGHDT and YNNKEL (reference sequence). CDR3 bases: TGTGCCAGCAGCCAAGGACTAGCGGGGGCAAGACCCAATGAGCAGTTCTTC. Its protein product is CASSQGLAGARPNEQFF.

This clone appeared a few times. This rearrangement joins TRBV28 to TRBJ2-5; 7 positions match TRBD2. Trimming cost V 7 bases and J 2 bases; bases outside gene matches: 19. The CDR3 is 18 amino acids. Germline-derived CDR1 and CDR2 are MDHEN and SYDVKM. The CDR3: CASTVPTLWDYLQETQYF. The CDR3 nucleotides read TGTGCCAGCACCGTCCCAACCCTCTGGGACTACTTACAAGAGACCCAGTACTTC.

CDR3 loop: CASGTGAANTEAFF. DNA of the CDR3: TGTGCCAGTGGGACAGGGGCCGCGAACACTGAAGCTTTCTTT. The V and J genes are TRBV19 and TRBJ1-1; TRBD1 agrees at 10 bases. V dropped 8 bases and J dropped 1; count of bases not matched to a gene: 4. The CDR3 runs 14 residues. CDR1 and CDR2 (germline): LNHDA, SQIVND (reference sequence).

The chain carries TRBV11-2 and TRBJ1-4; no definite D call. CDR1 SGHAT and CDR2 FQNNGV come from the germline V gene. Trimming took off 5 bases at V and 4 bases at J, with 14 bases between the two ends. This CDR3 is 15 amino acids long. The CDR3 reads CASSPQVTFNEKLFF. The CDR3, as DNA: TGTGCCAGCAGCCCCCAGGTTACCTTTAATGAAAAACTGTTTTTT.

J is TRBJ2-5 and V is TRBV5-4; 7 positions agree with TRBD1. The CDR3 is made up of 13 amino acids. CDR1 SGHNT and CDR2 YYREEE come from the germline V gene (reference sequence). V shed 5 bases and J 5 bases; nucleotides not matched to a gene: 6. The CDR3 loop is CASRLRQGETQYF. The CDR3 coding sequence is TGTGCCAGCAGACTTAGACAGGGCGAGACCCAGTACTTC. Combining the CDR3 with reference TRBV5-4 and TRBJ2-5 gives the whole variable domain ETGVTQSPTHLIKTRGQQVTLRCSSQSGHNTVSWYQQALGQGPQFIFQYYREEENGRGNFPPRFSGLQFPNYSSELNVNALELDDSALYLCASRLRQGETQYFGPGTRLLVL.

This chain links TRBV9 with TRBJ2-3, with 15 bases fitting TRBD2. The CDR3 covers 16 residues. With V trimmed by 3 bases and J by 5 bases, 4 bases remained unmatched. CDR1 and CDR2 (germline): SGDLS, YYNGEE. The CDR3 here is CASSAGLAGGGDTQYF. In nucleotides, the CDR3 is TGTGCCAGCAGCGCAGGACTAGCGGGAGGGGGAGATACGCAGTATTTT. The variable domain in full, completed from reference TRBV9 and TRBJ2-3, reads DSGVTQTPKHLITATGQRVTLRCSPRSGDLSVYWYQQSLDQGLQFLIQYYNGEERAKGNILERFSAQQFPDLHSELNLSSLELGDSALYFCASSAGLAGGGDTQYFGPGTRLTVL.

V gene TRBV30 combines with J gene TRBJ1-1; D unresolved. There are 12 residues in the CDR3. The germline gives CDR1 GTSNPN, CDR2 SVGIG (reference sequence). V lost 2 bases, J lost 1 base, and 5 bases lay in between. For the CDR3, the DNA is TGTGCCTGGAGTATGGGGAACACTGAAGCTTTCTTT. Encoded protein: CAWSMGNTEAFF.

The chain links TRBV6-2 or TRBV6-3 to TRBJ2-1; a weak D match, TRBD1 (6 bases). CDR3 size: 15 residues. Germline loops: CDR1 MNHEY, CDR2 SVGEGT. Trimming left V 5 bases short and J 0 bases short, with 11 bases between. The CDR3 here is CASSLQGNSYNEQFF. CDR3 DNA: TGTGCCAGCAGTCTCCAGGGGAACTCCTACAATGAGCAGTTCTTC.

This clone has only a few counts. CDR3 bases: TGTGCCAGCAGTCTGGGGGACATGCAGTATTTT. It encodes CASSLGDMQYF. This chain links TRBV28 with TRBJ2-3; D perhaps matches TRBD1 (6 bases). Germline CDR1 and CDR2: MDHEN and SYDVKM. This CDR3 has 11 residues. V lost 5 bases, J lost 11 bases, and 11 bases lay in between.

The count of this clone is one. The chain has TRBV13 and TRBJ2-3; 8 bases map to TRBD2. The CDR3 contains 15 residues. Trimming took 1 base from V and 2 from J; bases not matched to a gene: 2. Germline V gene sequence: CDR1 PRHDT, CDR2 FYEKMQ (reference sequence). DNA of the CDR3: TGTGCCAGCAGCTTAGTAGCGGGGCTCACAGATACGCAGTATTTT. This encodes CASSLVAGLTDTQYF.

The CDR3 protein is CAWRPGSSGNTIYF. The CDR3 region has the DNA TGTGCCTGGAGACCAGGGTCCTCTGGAAACACCATATATTTT. The J gene is TRBJ1-3, the V gene TRBV30, with a weak D call TRBD1 (5 bases). This CDR3 spans 14 amino acids. Trimming took 3 bases from V and 0 from J, leaving 9 bases between them. Germline V CDR1 and CDR2: GTSNPN, SVGIG (reference sequence).

This clone has only one observation. The rearrangement uses TRBV6-6 and TRBJ1-1, with unresolved D. CDR3 length: 14 residues. Trimming cost V 2 bases and J 1 base, with 8 bases left between them. Per germline, CDR1 MNHNY and CDR2 SVGAGI (reference sequence). The CDR3 DNA is TGTGCCAGCAGTTACCCAAGTACGAACACTGAAGCTTTCTTT. Its protein product is CASSYPSTNTEAFF.

The genes are TRBV15 and TRBJ1-5, with D unresolved. This CDR3 region has 15 residues. V lost 2 bases to trimming and J lost 4 bases, with 12 bases between them. Germline V gene data show CDR1 as LNHNV and CDR2 as YYDKDF (reference sequence). For the CDR3, the DNA is TGTGCCACCAGCAGACCGACTCCGGGGAATCAGCCCCAGCATTTT. Encoded protein: CATSRPTPGNQPQHF.

In its sample, this clone was seen a few times. J is TRBJ2-7 and V is TRBV7-9; tentatively, D is TRBD1 (6 bases). Germline V gene sequence: CDR1 SEHNR, CDR2 FQNEAQ (reference sequence). With 1 base removed from V and 3 bases from J, the gap between germline ends came to 13 bases. The CDR3 spans 15 residues. The DNA for the CDR3 is TGTGCCAGCAGCTTAGAGGACAGAACGTACTACGAGCAGTACTTC. Amino acids: CASSLEDRTYYEQYF. Combining the CDR3 with reference TRBV7-9 and TRBJ2-7 gives the whole variable domain DTGVSQNPRHKITKRGQNVTFRCDPISEHNRLYWYRQTLGQGPEFLTYFQNEAQLEKSRLLSDRFSAERPKGSFSTLEIQRTEQGDSAMYLCASSLEDRTYYEQYFGPGTRLTVT.

The V call is TRBV5-4, the J call TRBJ2-5; 8 bases map to TRBD1. The CDR3 extends over 14 amino acids. Looked up from germline, CDR1 is SGHNT and CDR2 is YYREEE (reference sequence). J lost 1 base, V lost 4 bases, and 3 bases had no gene match. Here the CDR3 reads CASSQGASQETQYF. For the CDR3, the DNA is TGTGCCAGCAGCCAGGGGGCTTCCCAAGAGACCCAGTACTTC.

The J gene is TRBJ2-7, the V gene TRBV3-1 (or the pseudogene TRBV3-2); D ambiguous. The length of the CDR3 is 14 residues. The V and J ends lost 4 bases and 4 bases respectively, with 14 bases between them. In germline, CDR1 is LGHDT, CDR2 YNNKEL (reference sequence). CDR3 residues: CASSPAEEEYEQYF. In DNA form, the CDR3 reads TGTGCCAGCAGCCCTGCTGAGGAAGAGTACGAGCAGTACTTC.

This clone came up a few times. The chain employs TRBV27 and TRBJ1-1; a possible D gene is TRBD1 (6 bases). The CDR3 length is 14 residues. Germline V gene lookup returns CDR1 MNHEY and CDR2 SMNVEV (reference sequence). The ends were cut back, 4 bases at V and 1 base at J, with 10 bases in the middle. The CDR3 DNA reads TGTGCCAGCAGTTCACTACAGGGGAACACTGAAGCTTTCTTT. It is translated as CASSSLQGNTEAFF.

The V call is TRBV5-4, the J call TRBJ2-1; D assignment may be TRBD1 or TRBD2 (5 bases each). The CDR3 consists of 16 residues. Germline V gene sequence: CDR1 SGHNT, CDR2 YYREEE (reference sequence). The V end lost 0 bases, the J end lost 7 bases, and 17 bases lay between the germline ends. CDR3 residues: CASSLEGTSRGNEQFF. CDR3 DNA: TGTGCCAGCAGCTTGGAAGGGACCTCGCGCGGTAATGAGCAGTTCTTC.

CDR3 amino acids: CASVAGQRAFF. The CDR3 nucleotides are TGTGCCAGCGTTGCGGGACAAAGAGCTTTCTTT. The chain has TRBV6-5 and TRBJ1-1; tentatively, D is TRBD1 (6 bases). V dropped 8 bases and J dropped 10 bases, with 14 bases sitting between them. The CDR3 is 11 residues long. Germline V gene data show CDR1 as MNHEY and CDR2 as SVGAGI.

The chain couples TRBV9 to TRBJ2-3, with D possibly TRBD2 on 5 matching bases. The germline V gene has CDR1 SGDLS and CDR2 YYNGEE. CDR3 length: 13 residues. Trimming left V 5 bases short and J 1 base short, with 8 bases between. The CDR3 loop reads CASSPGGTDTQYF. CDR3 in DNA: TGTGCCAGCAGTCCCGGGGGCACAGATACGCAGTATTTT.

V and J are TRBV28 and TRBJ2-1, with unresolved D. CDR1 and CDR2 from the germline V gene are MDHEN and SYDVKM. The CDR3 sequence is 14 residues long. With 3 bases removed from V and 3 bases from J, the gap between germline ends came to 9 bases. Here the CDR3 DNA reads TGTGCCAGCAGTTTTGGTCTCCTCTACAATGAGCAGTTCTTC. It translates to CASSFGLLYNEQFF. Drawing the rest from reference TRBV28 and TRBJ2-1, the complete variable domain is DVKVTQSSRYLVKRTGEKVFLECVQDMDHENMFWYRQDPGLGLRLIYFSYDVKMKEKGDIPEGYSVSREKKERFSLILESASTNQTSMYLCASSFGLLYNEQFFGPGTRLTVL.

The chain is built from TRBV30 and TRBJ2-7; 7 bases agree with TRBD1. This CDR3 is 12 amino acids long. Germline assignment: CDR1 GTSNPN and CDR2 SVGIG (reference sequence). The V gene end was trimmed by 6 bases and the J gene end by 6 bases; junction bases not matched to a gene: 8. CDR3 loop: CACSGTVIEQYF. The CDR3 region has the DNA TGTGCCTGTTCCGGGACAGTAATCGAGCAGTACTTC.

V gene TRBV27 combines with J gene TRBJ2-7; D may be TRBD1 or TRBD2 (5 bases each). CDR1 is MNHEY and CDR2 is SMNVEV in the germline V gene (reference sequence). This CDR3 contains 14 residues. With 3 bases removed from V and 6 bases from J, the gap between germline ends came to 15 bases. Here the CDR3 reads CASSFGDGIREQYF. CDR3 coding DNA: TGTGCCAGCAGTTTTGGGGACGGGATCCGCGAGCAGTACTTC.

V and J are TRBV5-1 and TRBJ2-3; the match to TRBD2 covers 10 bases. CDR3 length: 16 residues. The germline gives CDR1 SGHRS, CDR2 YFSETQ. The V and J ends lost 3 bases and 5 bases, in that order; junction bases with no gene match: 9. For the CDR3, the DNA is TGCGCCAGCAGCTCCCGGGGGGCTAGCGGGAGAGATACGCAGTATTTT. As protein: CASSSRGASGRDTQYF.

The V and J genes are TRBV28 and TRBJ1-3, with D hard to call. The CDR3 is 16 amino acids. Looked up from germline, CDR1 is MDHEN and CDR2 is SYDVKM. V lost 0 bases and J 0 bases, leaving 9 bases between the germline ends. In nucleotides, the CDR3 is TGTGCCAGCAGTTTATGGGGCAGCCTCTCTGGAAACACCATATATTTT. This codes for CASSLWGSLSGNTIYF. Using reference TRBV28 and TRBJ1-3 for the parts outside the CDR3, the full variable domain is DVKVTQSSRYLVKRTGEKVFLECVQDMDHENMFWYRQDPGLGLRLIYFSYDVKMKEKGDIPEGYSVSREKKERFSLILESASTNQTSMYLCASSLWGSLSGNTIYFGEGSWLTVV.